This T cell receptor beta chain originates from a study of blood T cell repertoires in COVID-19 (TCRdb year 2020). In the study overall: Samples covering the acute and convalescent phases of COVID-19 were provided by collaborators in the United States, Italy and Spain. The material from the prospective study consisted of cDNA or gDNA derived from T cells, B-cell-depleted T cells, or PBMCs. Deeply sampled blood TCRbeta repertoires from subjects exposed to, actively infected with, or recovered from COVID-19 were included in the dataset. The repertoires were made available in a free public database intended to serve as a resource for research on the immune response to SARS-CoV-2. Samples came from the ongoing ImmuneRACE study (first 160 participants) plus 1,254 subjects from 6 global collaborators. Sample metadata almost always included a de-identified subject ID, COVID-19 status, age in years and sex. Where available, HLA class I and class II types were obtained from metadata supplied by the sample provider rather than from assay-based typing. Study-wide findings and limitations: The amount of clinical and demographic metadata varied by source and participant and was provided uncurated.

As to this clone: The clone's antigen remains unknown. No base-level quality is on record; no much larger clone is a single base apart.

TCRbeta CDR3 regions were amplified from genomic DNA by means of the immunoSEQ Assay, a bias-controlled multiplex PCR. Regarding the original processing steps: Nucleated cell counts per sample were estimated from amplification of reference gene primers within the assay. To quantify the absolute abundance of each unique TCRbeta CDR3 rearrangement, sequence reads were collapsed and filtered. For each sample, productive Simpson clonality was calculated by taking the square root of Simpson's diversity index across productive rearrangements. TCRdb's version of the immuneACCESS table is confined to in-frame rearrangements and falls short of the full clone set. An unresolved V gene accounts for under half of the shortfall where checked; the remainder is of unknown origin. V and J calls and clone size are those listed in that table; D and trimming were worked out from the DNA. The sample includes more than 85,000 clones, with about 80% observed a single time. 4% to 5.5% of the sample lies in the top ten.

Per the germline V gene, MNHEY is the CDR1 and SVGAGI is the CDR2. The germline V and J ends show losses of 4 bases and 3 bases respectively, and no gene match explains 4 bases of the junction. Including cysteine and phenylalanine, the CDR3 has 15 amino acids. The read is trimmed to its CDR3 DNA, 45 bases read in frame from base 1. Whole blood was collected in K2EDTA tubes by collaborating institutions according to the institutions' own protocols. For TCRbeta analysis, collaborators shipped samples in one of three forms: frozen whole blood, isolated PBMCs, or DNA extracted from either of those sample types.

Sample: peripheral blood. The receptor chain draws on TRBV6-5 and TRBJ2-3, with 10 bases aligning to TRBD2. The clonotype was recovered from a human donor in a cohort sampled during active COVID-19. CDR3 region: CASSSSGGVTDTQYF. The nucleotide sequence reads TGTGCCAGCAGTTCTAGCGGGGGTGTAACAGATACGCAGTATTTT.